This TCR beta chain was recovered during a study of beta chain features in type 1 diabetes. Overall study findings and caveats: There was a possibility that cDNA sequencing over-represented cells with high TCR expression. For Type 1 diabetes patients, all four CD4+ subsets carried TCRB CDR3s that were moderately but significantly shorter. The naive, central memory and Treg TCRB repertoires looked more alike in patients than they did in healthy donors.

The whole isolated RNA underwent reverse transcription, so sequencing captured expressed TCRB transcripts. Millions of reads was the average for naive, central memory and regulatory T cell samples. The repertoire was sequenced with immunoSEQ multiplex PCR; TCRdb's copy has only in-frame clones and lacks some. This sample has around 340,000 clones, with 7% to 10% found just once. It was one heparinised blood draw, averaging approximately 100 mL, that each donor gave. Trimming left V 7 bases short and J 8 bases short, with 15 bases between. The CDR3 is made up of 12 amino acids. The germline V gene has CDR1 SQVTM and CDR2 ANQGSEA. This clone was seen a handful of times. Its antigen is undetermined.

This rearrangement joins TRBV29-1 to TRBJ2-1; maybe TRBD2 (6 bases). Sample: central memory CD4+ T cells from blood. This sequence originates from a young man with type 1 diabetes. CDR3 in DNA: TGCAGCGAACGGGACTCCTCGGATGAGCAGTTCTTC. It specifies CSERDSSDEQFF.